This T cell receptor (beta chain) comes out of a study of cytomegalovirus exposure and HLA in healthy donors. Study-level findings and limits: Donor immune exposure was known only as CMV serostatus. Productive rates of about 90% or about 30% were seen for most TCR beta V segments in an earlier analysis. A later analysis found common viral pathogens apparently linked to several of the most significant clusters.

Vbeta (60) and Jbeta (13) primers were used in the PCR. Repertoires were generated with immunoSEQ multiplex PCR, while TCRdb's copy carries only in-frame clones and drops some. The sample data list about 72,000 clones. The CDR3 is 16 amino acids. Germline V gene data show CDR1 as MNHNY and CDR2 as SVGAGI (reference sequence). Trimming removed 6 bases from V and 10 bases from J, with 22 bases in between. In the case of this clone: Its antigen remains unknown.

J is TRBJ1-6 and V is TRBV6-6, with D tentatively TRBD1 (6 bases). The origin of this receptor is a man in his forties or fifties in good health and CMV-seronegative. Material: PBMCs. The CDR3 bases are TGTGCCAGCAGCCGCAGTTCACTGGGGGCTCAATCACCCCTCCACTTT. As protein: CASSRSSLGAQSPLHF.